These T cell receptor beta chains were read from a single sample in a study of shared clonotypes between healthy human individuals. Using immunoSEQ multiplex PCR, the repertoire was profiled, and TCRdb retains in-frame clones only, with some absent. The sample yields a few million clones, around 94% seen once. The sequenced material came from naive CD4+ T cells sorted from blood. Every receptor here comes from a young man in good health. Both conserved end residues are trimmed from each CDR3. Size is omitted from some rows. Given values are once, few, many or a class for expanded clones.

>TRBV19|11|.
ASSTERGYEQY
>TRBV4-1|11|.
ASSLGPQETQY
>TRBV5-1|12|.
ASSLGTSGGTQY
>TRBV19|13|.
ASSTTENSNQPQH
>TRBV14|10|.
ASSQLFSPLH
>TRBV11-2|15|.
ASSLDLRPRSNQPQH
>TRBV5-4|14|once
ASSLVGGTSTDTQY
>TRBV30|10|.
AWSRFQEKLF
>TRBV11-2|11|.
ASRQSGGVQEF
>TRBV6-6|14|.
ASSAIQGAEGQPQH
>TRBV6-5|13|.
ASNSGQGSSYEQY
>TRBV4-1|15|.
ASSQEVAGGGTGELF
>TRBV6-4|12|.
ASSGTGGKETQY
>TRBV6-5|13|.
ASRSGRAYQETQY
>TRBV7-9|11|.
ASSLSQGGYYT
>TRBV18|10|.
ASSPPKETQY
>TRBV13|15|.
ASSLENGRVAKNIQY
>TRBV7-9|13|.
ASSLRGQLIDEQF
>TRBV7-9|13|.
ASSPKRAQNTEAF
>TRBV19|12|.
ASYGQATSYGYT
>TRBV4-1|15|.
ASSRFIGGNSGNTIY
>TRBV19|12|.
ASIIGTLGGELF
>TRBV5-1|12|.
ASSPEVVSYEQY
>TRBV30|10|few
AWGQSGTGLF
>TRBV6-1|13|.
ATQRQGPFNYGYT